This is a list of T cell receptor beta chains from one sample in a study of T cells in Graves' hyperthyroidism and ophthalmopathy. TCRdb reanalysed the multiplex PCR reads using MiXCR and keeps one entry per CDR3 protein. This table holds 530,000 or so distinct CDR3 sequences, 15% to 20% found once. Specimen: blood. These receptors all stem from a woman aged 18-29 years with Graves' ophthalmopathy. The CDR3 runs from the conserved cysteine through the conserved F or W. Each record gives: clone size, D gene, J gene, V gene, CDR3 protein, CDR3 DNA. A D gene is named only where the DNA matches it firmly. A clone size is listed for some rows: how often the clone was seen (once, few, many), or a class if it is expanded.

>many|NA|TRBJ1-1|TRBV28
CASTWVGVNTEAFF
TGTGCCAGCACCTGGGTAGGGGTGAACACTGAAGCTTTCTTT
>many|NA|TRBJ1-2|TRBV27
CASSYGPSYGYTF
TGTGCCAGCAGTTACGGACCGAGCTATGGCTACACCTTC
>NA|NA|TRBJ2-3|TRBV7-3
CASSPIPLGGASTDTQYF
TGTGCCAGCAGCCCAATCCCTCTCGGGGGCGCCAGCACAGATACGCAGTATTTT
>NA|TRBD2|TRBJ2-7|TRBV2
CASRGLAGGQARDEQYF
TGTGCCAGCAGGGGACTAGCGGGAGGCCAGGCAAGGGACGAGCAGTACTTC
>many|TRBD1|TRBJ2-1|TRBV6-5
CASSYPLGQGGDNEQFF
TGTGCCAGCAGTTACCCCTTAGGACAGGGAGGCGACAATGAGCAGTTCTTC
>many|NA|TRBJ1-1|TRBV28
CASSLVSTGLNTEAFF
TGTGCCAGCAGTTTAGTGTCGACAGGTCTGAACACTGAAGCTTTCTTT
>few|NA|TRBJ1-3|TRBV30
CAWSVHRSGNTIYF
TGTGCCTGGAGTGTACACCGATCTGGAAACACCATATATTTT
>many|NA|TRBJ2-3|TRBV28
CASSLYFRGCADTQYF
TGTGCCAGCAGTTTATATTTCAGGGGATGCGCAGATACGCAGTATTTT
>many|TRBD1|TRBJ1-5|TRBV28
CASSATTGGRQPQHF
TGTGCCAGCAGTGCAACGACAGGGGGGAGGCAGCCCCAGCATTTT
>NA|NA|TRBJ2-1|TRBV6-4
CASSVEGSYNEQFF
TGTGCCAGCAGCGTAGAAGGTTCCTACAATGAGCAGTTCTTC
>many|TRBD1|TRBJ2-1|TRBV4-2
CASSQAGTGGPNEQFF
TGTGCCAGCAGCCAAGCTGGAACAGGGGGCCCCAATGAGCAGTTCTTC